The 8 T cell receptor beta chains given below trace back to one sample, sequenced in a study of blood T cell repertoires in COVID-19 (dated by TCRdb to 2018 to 2021). Library generation was performed with the immunoSEQ multiplex PCR assay. TCRdb carries this immuneACCESS record with in-frame sequences only. Its versions omit some clonotypes, under half of them owing to an unresolved V gene in the studies checked, with the rest unexplained. For this sample the table gives a few hundred thousand clones, of which around 84% were detected only once. Jointly, the top ten make up 4.2% of the sample. Material for sequencing was peripheral blood. These receptors all come from a man aged 60 to 75 with acute or convalescent COVID-19.

The chain employs TRBV3-1 (or the pseudogene TRBV3-2) and TRBJ1-2; TRBD1 matches at 8 bases. Looked up from germline, CDR1 is LGHDT and CDR2 is YNNKEL (reference sequence). The CDR3 contains 15 residues. V was pared by 1 base and J by 4 bases, with 5 bases of the junction left unmatched. CDR3 amino acids: CASSQVPTGVYGYTF. The CDR3 DNA follows: TGTGCCAGCAGCCAAGTTCCGACAGGGGTCTATGGCTACACCTTC.

This chain links TRBV9 with TRBJ2-1, with 7 bases matching TRBD1. J was trimmed by 8 bases and V by 3 bases; bases with no gene match: 2. CDR1 and CDR2 from the germline V gene are SGDLS and YYNGEE. This CDR3 is built from 12 residues. The CDR3 protein is CASSGQGHEQFF. CDR3 DNA: TGTGCCAGCAGCGGACAGGGTCATGAGCAGTTCTTC.

V usage is TRBV11-2 and J usage is TRBJ2-7, with TRBD1 matching over 11 bases. Looked up from germline, CDR1 is SGHAT and CDR2 is FQNNGV. V dropped 1 base and J dropped 4; count of bases not matched to a gene: 6. The CDR3 extends over 16 amino acids. CDR3 coding DNA: TGTGCCAGCAGCTTAGTTGGGGGGACAGGGGGATACGAGCAGTACTTC. Protein sequence: CASSLVGGTGGYEQYF.

J is TRBJ2-6 and V is TRBV6-5; perhaps TRBD1 as D (5 bases). V was cut by 11 bases and J by 0 bases, with 14 bases left in between. The CDR3 is 15 residues long. Per the germline V gene, CDR1 is MNHEY and CDR2 is SVGAGI. The CDR3 spells CASKGVYSGANVLTF. The CDR3 nucleotides are TGTGCCTCCAAAGGGGTGTACTCTGGGGCCAACGTCCTGACTTTC.

This chain joins TRBV15 and TRBJ1-4; TRBD1 agrees at 9 bases. CDR3 length equals 15 residues. Trimming took 1 base from V and 6 from J; bases not matched to a gene: 3. CDR1 is LNHNV, CDR2 YYDKDF, per germline (reference sequence). CDR3 DNA sequence: TGTGCCACCAGCAGAGGCGGGACAGGGTATGAAAAACTGTTTTTT. Amino acid sequence: CATSRGGTGYEKLFF.

The chain links TRBV3-1 (or the pseudogene TRBV3-2) to TRBJ2-7, with 12 bases identical to TRBD2. The CDR3 is 14 amino acids. CDR1 is LGHDT, CDR2 YNNKEL, per germline (reference sequence). With 6 bases clipped from V and 5 bases from J, the junction kept 5 bases outside the gene matches. The CDR3 coding sequence is TGTGCCAGCAGTCCTAGCGGGAGGGACCACGAGCAGTACTTC. This gives the protein CASSPSGRDHEQYF.

The J gene is TRBJ2-1, the V gene TRBV5-4, with TRBD2 identical over 8 bases. V lost 4 bases and J lost 5; bases outside the gene matches: 14. This CDR3 has 17 residues. Germline loops: CDR1 SGHNT, CDR2 YYREEE (reference sequence). CDR3 in DNA: TGTGCCAGCAGCCCGGGAGGGGGACGGAGTGGAAACAATGAGCAGTTCTTC. Its protein product is CASSPGGGRSGNNEQFF.

The V and J genes are TRBV6-5 and TRBJ1-2; 10 nucleotides align to TRBD1. V was clipped by 6 bases and J by 8 bases; unmatched bases: 9. The germline V gene has CDR1 MNHEY and CDR2 SVGAGI. The CDR3 runs 14 residues. As DNA, the CDR3 is TGTGCCAGCAGCCGACAGGGGGCGGGAGAGGGCTACACCTTC. Translated: CASSRQGAGEGYTF.